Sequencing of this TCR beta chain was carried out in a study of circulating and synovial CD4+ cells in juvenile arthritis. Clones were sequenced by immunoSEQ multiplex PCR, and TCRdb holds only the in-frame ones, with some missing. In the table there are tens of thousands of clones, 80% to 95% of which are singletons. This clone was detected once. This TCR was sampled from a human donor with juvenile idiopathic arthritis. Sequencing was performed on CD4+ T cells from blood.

CDR3 region: CASSSRVAYEQYF. The CDR3 bases are TGTGCCAGCAGCTCTAGAGTGGCGTACGAGCAGTACTTC. This rearrangement joins TRBV7-2 to TRBJ2-7, with D unresolved. V shed 4 bases and J shed 4 bases, with 11 bases lying between them. This CDR3 contains 13 residues. Germline CDR1 reads SGHTA; CDR2 reads FQGNSA.